Presented here are 4 T cell receptor beta chains from one specimen sequenced in a study of OX40 agonist ivuxolimab in advanced cancers. Only in-frame clones appear in the TCRdb table, and some are missing; sequencing was by immunoSEQ multiplex PCR. The table records fewer than 65,000 clones, around 88% of them present only once. This specimen consisted of CD4+ or CD8+ T cells sorted from blood, obtained in a trial of the OX40 agonist ivuxolimab. All receptors come from an adult with an advanced solid tumor such as melanoma, head and neck, liver or kidney cancer.

This clone was seen just once. The V and J genes are TRBV28 and TRBJ2-3; no reliable D call. In germline, CDR1 is MDHEN, CDR2 SYDVKM. The CDR3 extends over 14 amino acids. V shed 3 bases and J shed 2 bases, with 9 bases lying between them. The DNA for the CDR3 is TGTGCCAGCAGTTTTGCGGCAAACACAGATACGCAGTATTTT. Amino acids: CASSFAANTDTQYF. Filled out from reference TRBV28 and TRBJ2-3, the complete variable domain reads DVKVTQSSRYLVKRTGEKVFLECVQDMDHENMFWYRQDPGLGLRLIYFSYDVKMKEKGDIPEGYSVSREKKERFSLILESASTNQTSMYLCASSFAANTDTQYFGPGTRLTVL.

This sequence joins TRBV4-1 and TRBJ1-5; the match to TRBD1 covers 7 bases. From germline, CDR1 is MGHRA and CDR2 YSYEKL. This CDR3 is built from 16 residues. V trimming: 1 base; J trimming: 3 bases; junction bases outside the gene matches: 6. The CDR3 nucleotides read TGCGCCAGCAGCCAAGTAGAGGGGGCCATCAATCAGCCCCAGCATTTT. Its translation is CASSQVEGAINQPQHF.

J is TRBJ2-2 and V is TRBV29-1; D uncertain. The CDR3 spans 14 residues. The V end was cut by 5 bases, the J end by 0 bases, with 10 bases between. Germline values: CDR1 SQVTM, CDR2 ANQGSEA. CDR3 sequence (DNA): TGCAGCGTTCTTGGCCTGGCGAACACCGGGGAGCTGTTTTTT. This codes for CSVLGLANTGELFF.

The chain has TRBV2 and TRBJ2-3; D perhaps matches TRBD1 (7 bases). Germline V CDR1 and CDR2: SNHLY, FYNNEI. V was trimmed by 7 bases and J by 4 bases, leaving 21 bases between them. CDR3 length: 16 amino acids. The DNA for the CDR3 is TGTGCCAGCACAATACACCCTCAGGGGGGAGCAGATACGCAGTATTTT. Translated: CASTIHPQGGADTQYF.